Listed below are T cell receptor beta chains from one sample, sequenced in a study of shared clonotypes between healthy human individuals. TCRdb's table, derived via immunoSEQ multiplex PCR, lists solely in-frame clones and lacks some. Here the sample spans over a million clones, about 96% being singletons. The sequencing input was naive CD4+ T cells sorted from blood. These receptors originate from a young man in good health. The CDR3 runs from the conserved cysteine through the conserved F or W. The D gene is left open where the match is weak. The size of a clone is reported for some rows only, either as once, few or many, or as a class for expanded clones.

cdr3_length	v_call	j_call	d_call	clone_size	cdr3_nt	cdr3_aa
17	TRBV5-1	TRBJ2-5	TRBD2	-	TGCGCCAGCAGCTTACCGGGACTAGCGGGAGGTGGAGAGACCCAGTACTTC	CASSLPGLAGGGETQYF
14	TRBV7-3	TRBJ2-2	TRBD1	-	TGTGCCAGCAGCGCACAGGGGGCGGATGGGGAGCTGTTTTTT	CASSAQGADGELFF
11	TRBV6-1	TRBJ1-2	-	once	TGTGCCAGCAGTGAAGCGGGGCGGGGCGCCTTC	CASSEAGRGAF
13	TRBV7-9	TRBJ2-7	-	-	TGTGCCACCAACAGCCTAGCTCGGTACGAGCAGTACTTC	CATNSLARYEQYF
13	TRBV4-2	TRBJ1-5	TRBD1	-	TGTGCCAGCAGACTCACAGGGGACCAGCCCCAGCATTTT	CASRLTGDQPQHF
18	TRBV9	TRBJ2-3	TRBD2	-	TGTGCCAGCAGCGTAGATGATGAGACGGGAGGGCCGAAAGATACGCAGTATTTT	CASSVDDETGGPKDTQYF
15	TRBV11-2	TRBJ1-3	-	-	TGTGCCAGCACCTCGACAGTAAGAACTGGAAACACCATATATTTT	CASTSTVRTGNTIYF
15	TRBV12-5	TRBJ1-1	-	-	TGTGCTAGTGGTTTTATTAGTTTAAAGAACACTGAAGCTTTCTTT	CASGFISLKNTEAFF
14	TRBV7-9	TRBJ1-4	-	-	TGTGCCAGCAGCTCACAGAGCACGGCCGAAAAACTGTTTTTT	CASSSQSTAEKLFF
13	TRBV29-1	TRBJ2-7	-	-	TGCAGCGTTGTACGTGGACACAGCTACGAGCAGTACTTC	CSVVRGHSYEQYF
14	TRBV4-2	TRBJ2-1	-	-	TGTGCCAGCAGCCAAGAGGTCTACAATTGGGAGCAGTTCTTC	CASSQEVYNWEQFF
12	TRBV14	TRBJ2-4	-	once	TGTGCCAGCAGCCAAGTCAAGAACATTCAGTACTTC	CASSQVKNIQYF
14	TRBV5-1	TRBJ2-7	TRBD1	once	TGCGCCAGCAGCAGTCGGACAGGATCCTACGAGCAGTACTTC	CASSSRTGSYEQYF
13	TRBV15	TRBJ2-5	-	-	TGTGCCACCAGCAGAGATTCCTCCGGGACCCAGTACTTC	CATSRDSSGTQYF
17	TRBV28	TRBJ1-5	-	-	TGTGCCAGCAGTTTCCGCCCATGGGGCTCTAGCAATCAGCCCCAGCATTTT	CASSFRPWGSSNQPQHF
17	TRBV19	TRBJ2-3	TRBD2	-	TGTGCCAGTAGGGTCCGAGGGGTACAGCGGGGTTCAGATACGCAGTATTTT	CASRVRGVQRGSDTQYF
14	TRBV6-6	TRBJ2-5	-	once	TGTGCCAGCAGCGCACGCAGGGGCGCAGAGACCCAGTACTTC	CASSARRGAETQYF